This TCR beta chain derives from a study of T cell changes during pregnancy in multiple sclerosis. Generated by immunoSEQ multiplex PCR, the TCRdb table keeps only in-frame clones and is missing some. The sample has just under 85,000 clones; approximately 89% are singletons. Germline V gives CDR1 MDHEN, CDR2 SYDVKM. Trimming cost V 7 bases and J 3 bases; bases outside gene matches: 7. This CDR3 comprises 15 residues. The chain uses TRBV28 and TRBJ1-5, with TRBD1 identical over 9 bases. The sequencing here drew on peripheral blood, taken in the first trimester of pregnancy. This sequence originates from a female donor with multiple sclerosis, enrolled in a pregnancy study. CDR3 in DNA: TGTGCCAGCATTGCCCGGGACAGGGTCAATCAGCCCCAGCATTTT. This translates into CASIARDRVNQPQHF.